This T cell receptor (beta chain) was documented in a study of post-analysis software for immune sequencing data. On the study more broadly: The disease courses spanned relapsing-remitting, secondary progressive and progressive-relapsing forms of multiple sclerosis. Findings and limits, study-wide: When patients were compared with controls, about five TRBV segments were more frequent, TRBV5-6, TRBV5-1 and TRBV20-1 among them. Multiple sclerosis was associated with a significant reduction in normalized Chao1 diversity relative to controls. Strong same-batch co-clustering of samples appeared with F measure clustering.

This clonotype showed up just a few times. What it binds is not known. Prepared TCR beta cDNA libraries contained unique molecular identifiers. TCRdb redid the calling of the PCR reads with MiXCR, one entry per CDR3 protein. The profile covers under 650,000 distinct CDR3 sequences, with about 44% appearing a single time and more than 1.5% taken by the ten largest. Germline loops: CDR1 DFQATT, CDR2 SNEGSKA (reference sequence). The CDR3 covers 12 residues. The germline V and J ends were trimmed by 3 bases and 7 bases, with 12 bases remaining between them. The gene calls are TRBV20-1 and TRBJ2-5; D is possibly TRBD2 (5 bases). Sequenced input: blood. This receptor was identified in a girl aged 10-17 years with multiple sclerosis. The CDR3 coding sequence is TGCAGTGCTAGTGGGCTAGCTGGGACCCAGTACTTC. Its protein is CSASGLAGTQYF.